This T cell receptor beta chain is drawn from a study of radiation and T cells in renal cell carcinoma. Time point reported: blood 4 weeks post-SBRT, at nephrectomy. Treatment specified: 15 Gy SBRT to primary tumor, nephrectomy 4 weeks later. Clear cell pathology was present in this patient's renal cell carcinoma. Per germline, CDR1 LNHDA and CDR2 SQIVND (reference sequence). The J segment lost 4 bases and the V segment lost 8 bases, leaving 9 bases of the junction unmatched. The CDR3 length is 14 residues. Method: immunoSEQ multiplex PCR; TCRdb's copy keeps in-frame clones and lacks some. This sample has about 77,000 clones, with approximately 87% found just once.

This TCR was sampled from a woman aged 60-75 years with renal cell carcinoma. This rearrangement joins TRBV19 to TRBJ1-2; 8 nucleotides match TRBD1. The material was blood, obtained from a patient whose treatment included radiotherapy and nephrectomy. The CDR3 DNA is TGTGCCAGTGGCAGGGGGCGCGGTGGCTATGGCTACACCTTC. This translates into CASGRGRGGYGYTF. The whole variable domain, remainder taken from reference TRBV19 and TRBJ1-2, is DGGITQSPKYLFRKEGQNVTLSCEQNLNHDAMYWYRQDPGQGLRLIYYSQIVNDFQKGDIAEGYSVSREKKESFPLTVTSAQKNPTAFYLCASGRGRGGYGYTFGSGTRLTVV.